The clone carrying this TCR beta chain has just a few counts. No antigen is known for it. Sample-barcoded 5' priming and a J-beta primer mix drove a second PCR of 7 to 11 cycles. A template-switch adaptor that had 12 random nucleotides put a tag on each cDNA molecule. A single record per CDR3 protein comes from TCRdb applying MiXCR to the 5' RACE reads. The table has about 1.6 million distinct CDR3 sequences, about 31% seen once. Looked up from germline, CDR1 is SGHRS and CDR2 is YFSETQ. The CDR3 contains 14 residues. V was trimmed by 1 base and J by 4 bases, leaving 11 bases between them. This sample stems from a study of blood T cells in healthy people across ages. Study-level points and caveats: No conclusive comparison of naive versus antigen-experienced cells was possible with unsorted PBMCs. Diversity figures based on one million T cells were deemed too low.

The clonotype was recovered from a woman aged 25-40 years in good health. This chain connects TRBV5-1 to TRBJ1-1, with D perhaps TRBD1 (5 bases). Sequencing was performed on blood. The CDR3 DNA reads TGCGCCAGCAGCTTGACCGTGGGGACCACTGAAGCTTTCTTT. The encoded protein is CASSLTVGTTEAFF.